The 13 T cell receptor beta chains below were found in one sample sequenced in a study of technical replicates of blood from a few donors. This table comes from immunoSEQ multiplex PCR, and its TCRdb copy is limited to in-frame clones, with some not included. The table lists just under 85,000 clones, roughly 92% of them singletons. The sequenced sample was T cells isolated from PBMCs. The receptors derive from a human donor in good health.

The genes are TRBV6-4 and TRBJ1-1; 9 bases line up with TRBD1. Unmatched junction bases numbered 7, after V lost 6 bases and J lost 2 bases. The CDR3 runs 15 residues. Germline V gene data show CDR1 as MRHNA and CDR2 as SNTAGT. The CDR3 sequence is CASRGGDRVNTEAFF. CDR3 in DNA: TGTGCCAGCAGGGGGGGGGACAGGGTCAACACTGAAGCTTTCTTT.

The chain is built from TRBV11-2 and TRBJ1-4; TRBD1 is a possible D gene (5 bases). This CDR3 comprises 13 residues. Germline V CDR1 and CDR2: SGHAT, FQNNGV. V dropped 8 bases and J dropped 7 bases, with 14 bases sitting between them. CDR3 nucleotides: TGTGCCAGCGGGTTCGTGGGGGGTGAAAAACTGTTTTTT. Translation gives CASGFVGGEKLFF. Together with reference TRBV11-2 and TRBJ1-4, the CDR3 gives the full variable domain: EAGVAQSPRYKIIEKRQSVAFWCNPISGHATLYWYQQILGQGPKLLIQFQNNGVVDDSQLPKDRFSAERLKGVDSTLKIQPAKLEDSAVYLCASGFVGGEKLFFGSGTQLSVL.

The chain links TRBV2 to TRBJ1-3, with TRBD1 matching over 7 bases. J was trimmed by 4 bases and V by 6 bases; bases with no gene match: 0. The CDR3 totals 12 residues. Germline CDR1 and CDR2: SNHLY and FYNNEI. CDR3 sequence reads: CASRDRGNTIYF. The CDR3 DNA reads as TGTGCCAGCAGGGACAGGGGAAACACCATATATTTT.

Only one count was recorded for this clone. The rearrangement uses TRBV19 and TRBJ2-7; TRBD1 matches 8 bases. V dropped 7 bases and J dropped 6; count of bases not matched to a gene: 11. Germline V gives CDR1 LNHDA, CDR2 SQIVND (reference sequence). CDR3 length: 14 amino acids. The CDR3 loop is CASTPRTGLSEQYF. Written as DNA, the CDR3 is TGTGCCAGTACCCCTCGGACAGGGCTCTCCGAGCAGTACTTC.

The CDR3 DNA reads as TGTGCCAGTAATAGGCTAGCCTCTAGCACAGATACGCAGTATTTT. This translates into CASNRLASSTDTQYF. The chain links TRBV19 to TRBJ2-3; perhaps TRBD2 as D (5 bases). Germline lookup yields CDR1 LNHDA and CDR2 SQIVND (reference sequence). The CDR3 consists of 15 residues. Trimming took 7 bases from V and 0 from J, leaving 14 bases between them.

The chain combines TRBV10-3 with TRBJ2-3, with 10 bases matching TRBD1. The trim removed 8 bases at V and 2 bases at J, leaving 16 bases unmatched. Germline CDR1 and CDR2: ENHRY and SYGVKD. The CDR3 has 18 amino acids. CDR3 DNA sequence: TGTGCCATCTCACAGAGGGGACAGGGGACGAATCCCACAGATACGCAGTATTTT. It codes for CAISQRGQGTNPTDTQYF.

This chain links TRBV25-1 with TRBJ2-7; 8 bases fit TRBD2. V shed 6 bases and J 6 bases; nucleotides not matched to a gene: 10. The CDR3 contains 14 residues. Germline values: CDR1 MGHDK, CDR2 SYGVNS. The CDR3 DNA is TGTGCCAGCAGCAACCCGGGGGGGGCGGTCGAGCAGTACTTC. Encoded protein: CASSNPGGAVEQYF.

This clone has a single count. The CDR3 nucleotides are TGTGCCAGCAGCCCAGGGGCCCATAATTCACCCCTCCACTTT. It codes for CASSPGAHNSPLHF. The chain carries TRBV7-9 and TRBJ1-6; D is possibly TRBD1 (6 bases). The V gene's germline CDR1 is SEHNR and CDR2 FQNEAQ (reference sequence). V was shortened by 5 bases and J by 5 bases, with 10 bases between the two germline ends. This CDR3 comprises 14 residues.

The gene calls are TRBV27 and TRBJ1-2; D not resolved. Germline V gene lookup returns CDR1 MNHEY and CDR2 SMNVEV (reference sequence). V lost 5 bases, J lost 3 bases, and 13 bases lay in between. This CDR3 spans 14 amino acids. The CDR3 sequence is CASSPLFGDYGYTF. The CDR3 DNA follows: TGTGCCAGCAGTCCGCTCTTCGGAGACTATGGCTACACCTTC.

CDR3 protein: CAWTSAMGSYGYTF. The DNA of the CDR3 is TGTGCCTGGACGTCCGCCATGGGGAGCTATGGCTACACCTTC. The rearrangement uses TRBV30 and TRBJ1-2; D is uncertain. Trimming removed 4 bases from V and 4 bases from J, with 16 bases in between. CDR3 length: 14 amino acids. Germline CDR1 reads GTSNPN; CDR2 reads SVGIG (reference sequence).

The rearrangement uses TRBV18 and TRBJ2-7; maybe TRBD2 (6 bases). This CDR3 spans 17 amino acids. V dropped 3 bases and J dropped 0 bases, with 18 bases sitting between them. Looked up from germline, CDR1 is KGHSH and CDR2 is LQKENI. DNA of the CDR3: TGTGCCAGCTCACCCTCCTCCGGGACTGGCTCCTCCTACGAGCAGTACTTC. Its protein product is CASSPSSGTGSSYEQYF. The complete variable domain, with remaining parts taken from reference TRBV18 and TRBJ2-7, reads NAGVMQNPRHLVRRRGQEARLRCSPMKGHSHVYWYRQLPEEGLKFMVYLQKENIIDESGMPKERFSAEFPKEGPSILRIQQVVRGDSAAYFCASSPSSGTGSSYEQYFGPGTRLTVT.

CDR3 sequence (DNA): TGTGCCAGCCGGGGAGGGGGGTTCCCCTACGAGCAGTACTTC. Its protein is CASRGGGFPYEQYF. V usage is TRBV28 and J usage is TRBJ2-7; tentatively, D is TRBD2 (7 bases). V lost 8 bases to trimming and J lost 2 bases, with 16 bases between them. Germline values: CDR1 MDHEN, CDR2 SYDVKM. The CDR3 covers 14 residues.

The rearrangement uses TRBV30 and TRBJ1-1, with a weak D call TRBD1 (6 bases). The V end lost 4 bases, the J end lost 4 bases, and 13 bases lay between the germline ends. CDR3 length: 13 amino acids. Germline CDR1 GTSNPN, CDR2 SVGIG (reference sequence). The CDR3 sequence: CAWKVAGATEAFF. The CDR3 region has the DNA TGTGCCTGGAAGGTCGCAGGGGCCACTGAAGCTTTCTTT.